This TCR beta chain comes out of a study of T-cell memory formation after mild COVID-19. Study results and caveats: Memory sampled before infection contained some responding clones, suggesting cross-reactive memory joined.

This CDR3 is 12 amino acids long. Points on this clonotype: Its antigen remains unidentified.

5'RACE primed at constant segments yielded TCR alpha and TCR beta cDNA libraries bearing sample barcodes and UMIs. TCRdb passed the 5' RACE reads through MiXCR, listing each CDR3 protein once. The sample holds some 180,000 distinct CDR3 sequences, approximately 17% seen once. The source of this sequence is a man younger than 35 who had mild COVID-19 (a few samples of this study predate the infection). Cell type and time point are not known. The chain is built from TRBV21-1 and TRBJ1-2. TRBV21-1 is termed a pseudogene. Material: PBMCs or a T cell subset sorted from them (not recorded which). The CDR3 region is CASSKDLEGYTF. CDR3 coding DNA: TGTGCCAGCAGCAAAGACCTTGAAGGCTACACCTTC.